The rows below give T cell receptor beta chains drawn from one sample of a study of beta chain features in type 1 diabetes. Using immunoSEQ multiplex PCR, the repertoire was profiled, and TCRdb retains in-frame clones only, with some absent. The table lists 200,000 to 300,000 clones, approximately 70% of them singletons. Sequenced: naive CD4+ T cells from blood. The receptor set was obtained from a young man in good health. The CDR3 runs from the conserved cysteine through the conserved F or W. Each record gives: CDR3 length, J gene, D gene, clone size, V gene, CDR3 protein, CDR3 DNA. A D gene is named only where the DNA matches it firmly. Not all rows give a size; the values are once, few, many and, for expanded clones, a class.

>15|TRBJ2-1|TRBD1|NA|TRBV9
CASSSLRTGINEQFF
TGTGCCAGCAGCTCCTTAAGGACAGGGATCAATGAGCAGTTCTTC
>13|TRBJ1-2|TRBD1|few|TRBV30
CAWSGTGRNGYTF
TGTGCCTGGAGTGGGACAGGGAGGAACGGCTACACCTTC
>15|TRBJ1-4|TRBD1|NA|TRBV29-1
CSATTYRGPNEKLFF
TGCAGCGCAACCACTTACAGGGGGCCAAATGAAAAACTGTTTTTT
>13|TRBJ1-1|TRBD1|NA|TRBV29-1
CSVGRDRVTEAFF
TGCAGCGTTGGGCGGGACAGGGTCACTGAAGCTTTCTTT
>14|TRBJ2-7|TRBD1|once|TRBV7-2
CASSLTTGGYEQYF
TGTGCCAGCAGCTTAACGACAGGGGGTTACGAGCAGTACTTC
>11|TRBJ2-1|NA|NA|TRBV6-6
CASSYSNEQFF
TGTGCCAGCAGTTACAGCAATGAGCAGTTCTTC
>15|TRBJ2-1|NA|NA|TRBV4-3
CASSQDVPAYNEQFF
TGCGCCAGCAGCCAAGATGTGCCTGCCTACAATGAGCAGTTCTTC
>14|TRBJ2-7|TRBD1|few|TRBV7-9
CASSSWTGNHEQYF
TGTGCCAGCAGCTCCTGGACAGGGAACCACGAGCAGTACTTC
>15|TRBJ2-1|NA|NA|TRBV6-6
CATMGRTYSYNEQFF
TGTGCCACCATGGGACGGACATACTCCTACAATGAGCAGTTCTTC
>15|TRBJ2-5|NA|NA|TRBV15
CATSRDLGRQETQYF
TGTGCCACCAGCAGAGATCTAGGCAGACAAGAGACCCAGTACTTC
>13|TRBJ1-1|NA|NA|TRBV29-1
CSVWTAMNTEAFF
TGCAGCGTATGGACAGCCATGAACACTGAAGCTTTCTTT
>16|TRBJ2-5|TRBD1|NA|TRBV4-1
CASSQVPGGLKETQYF
TGCGCCAGCAGCCAAGTACCAGGGGGCTTGAAGGAGACCCAGTACTTC
>13|TRBJ2-2|NA|few|TRBV30
CAWSVRNTGELFF
TGTGCCTGGAGTGTACGAAACACCGGGGAGCTGTTTTTT
>14|TRBJ1-1|NA|few|TRBV2
CASSEGYGNTEAFF
TGTGCCAGCAGTGAAGGCTACGGGAACACTGAAGCTTTCTTT
>15|TRBJ2-3|TRBD2|NA|TRBV5-1
CASSLAPSGTDTQYF
TGCGCCAGCAGCTTGGCCCCTAGCGGAACAGATACGCAGTATTTT
>15|TRBJ2-5|TRBD1|once|TRBV5-6
CASSQTGGAQETQYF
TGTGCCAGCAGCCAAACAGGGGGAGCACAAGAGACCCAGTACTTC
>13|TRBJ2-3|NA|few|TRBV9
CASSAAITDTQYF
TGTGCCAGCAGCGCTGCTATCACAGATACGCAGTATTTT
>15|TRBJ2-5|TRBD1|NA|TRBV28
CASNSQGAGQETQYF
TGTGCCAGCAACTCACAGGGGGCAGGGCAAGAGACCCAGTACTTC
>14|TRBJ1-1|NA|NA|TRBV30
CAWSLGRVNTEAFF
TGTGCCTGGAGTTTAGGAAGAGTGAACACTGAAGCTTTCTTT
>18|TRBJ2-5|TRBD2|NA|TRBV2
CASSRTGLAGGYQETQYF
TGTGCCAGTAGCCGAACCGGACTAGCGGGGGGTTATCAAGAGACCCAGTACTTC
>16|TRBJ2-5|NA|NA|TRBV15
CATSRDLQGWEETQYF
TGTGCCACCAGCAGAGATCTTCAGGGTTGGGAAGAGACCCAGTACTTC
>13|TRBJ2-5|NA|NA|TRBV18
CASSPDFQETQYF
TGTGCCAGCTCACCTGACTTTCAAGAGACCCAGTACTTC
>13|TRBJ2-7|NA|NA|TRBV7-2
CASSLAQSYEQYF
TGTGCCAGCAGCTTAGCACAGTCCTACGAGCAGTACTTC
>13|TRBJ1-1|TRBD1|NA|TRBV10-3
CAIRGTGGAGAFF
TGTGCCATCAGGGGGACAGGGGGCGCGGGAGCTTTCTTT
>14|TRBJ2-2|TRBD2|NA|TRBV30
CAWSVAGLGGELFF
TGTGCCTGGAGTGTAGCGGGGCTGGGCGGGGAGCTGTTTTTT
>13|TRBJ1-5|NA|NA|TRBV30
CAWSGTGNQPQHF
TGTGCCTGGAGTGGGACAGGCAATCAGCCCCAGCATTTT
>17|TRBJ2-4|NA|NA|TRBV7-8
CASSLGPGSRAKNIQYF
TGTGCCAGCAGCTTAGGACCGGGTTCGAGAGCCAAAAACATTCAGTACTTC
>10|TRBJ2-7|NA|NA|TRBV21-1
CASSKRDSYF
TGTGCCAGCAGCAAACGAGACAGTTACTTC
>13|TRBJ1-1|NA|NA|TRBV15
CATSRDRPAEAFF
TGTGCCACCAGCAGAGATCGTCCGGCTGAAGCTTTCTTT
>11|TRBJ1-2|NA|NA|TRBV30
CAWSAGEGYTF
TGTGCCTGGAGCGCAGGGGAGGGCTACACCTTC
>15|TRBJ2-5|TRBD2|NA|TRBV9
CASSVRGGSEETQYF
TGTGCCAGCAGCGTCCGGGGGGGCAGTGAAGAGACCCAGTACTTC
>13|TRBJ2-1|NA|few|TRBV30
CAWSVGERDEQFF
TGTGCCTGGAGTGTAGGCGAAAGGGATGAGCAGTTCTTC
>14|TRBJ2-7|TRBD1|NA|TRBV4-3
CASSRDRGFYEQYF
TGCGCCAGCAGTCGGGACAGGGGATTCTACGAGCAGTACTTC
>14|TRBJ2-5|NA|NA|TRBV12-2
CASRLGTGQETQYF
TGTGCAAGTCGCTTGGGCACCGGCCAAGAGACCCAGTACTTC
>14|TRBJ2-3|NA|NA|TRBV7-2
CASSVTRYTDTQYF
TGTGCCAGCAGCGTGACTAGATACACAGATACGCAGTATTTT
>15|TRBJ2-7|NA|few|TRBV28
CASSPGQGGSYEQYF
TGTGCCAGCAGTCCCGGACAGGGAGGGTCATACGAGCAGTACTTC
>11|TRBJ1-2|TRBD1|NA|TRBV20-1
CSAPTGSGYTF
TGCAGTGCCCCGACAGGGTCTGGCTACACCTTC
>16|TRBJ1-6|NA|few|TRBV18
CASSDRDGRGDSPLHF
TGTGCCAGCTCAGACCGGGACGGCCGTGGGGATTCACCCCTCCACTTT
>12|TRBJ2-5|NA|NA|TRBV29-1
CSVAQGRETQYF
TGCAGCGTTGCCCAGGGGCGGGAGACCCAGTACTTC
>19|TRBJ1-5|TRBD1|few|TRBV18
CASSPLGTGHSNSNQPQHF
TGTGCCAGCTCACCACTCGGGACAGGGCACTCTAATAGCAATCAGCCCCAGCATTTT
>14|TRBJ2-7|NA|few|TRBV23-1
CASSHTRQTYEQYF
TGCGCCAGCAGTCACACGAGGCAGACCTACGAGCAGTACTTC
>12|TRBJ2-1|NA|few|TRBV19
CATTNRRNEQFF
TGTGCCACCACTAATCGGCGGAATGAGCAGTTCTTC
>10|TRBJ2-7|NA|NA|TRBV6-1
CASGDHEQYF
TGTGCCTCAGGAGACCACGAGCAGTACTTC
>15|TRBJ1-5|TRBD1|few|TRBV18
CASSPQGASNQPQHF
TGTGCCAGCTCACCACAGGGGGCAAGCAATCAGCCCCAGCATTTT
>16|TRBJ2-7|NA|NA|TRBV13
CASSSIPRGESYEQYF
TGTGCCAGCAGCTCAATCCCCAGGGGGGAGAGCTACGAGCAGTACTTC
>16|TRBJ2-3|NA|once|TRBV18
CASSPDSGLSTDTQYF
TGTGCCAGCTCACCGGACAGCGGGCTGAGCACAGATACGCAGTATTTT
>13|TRBJ2-5|NA|NA|TRBV10-3
CAISKDIQETQYF
TGTGCCATCAGCAAGGACATACAAGAGACCCAGTACTTC
>15|TRBJ2-7|NA|NA|TRBV2
CASRDPGHISYEQYF
TGTGCCAGCAGAGACCCGGGACATATCTCCTACGAGCAGTACTTC
>15|TRBJ1-4|TRBD1|NA|TRBV15
CATRRQGTTNEKLFF
TGTGCCACCAGGCGACAGGGAACAACTAATGAAAAACTGTTTTTT
>15|TRBJ2-3|NA|NA|TRBV29-1
CSVSDKFSDTDTQYF
TGCAGCGTTTCTGATAAATTCTCTGACACAGATACGCAGTATTTT
>14|TRBJ2-3|NA|NA|TRBV27
CGVPLGNSTDTQYF
TGTGGGGTACCGTTGGGGAATAGCACAGATACGCAGTATTTT
>20|TRBJ2-4|TRBD2|NA|TRBV28
CASTNLPGTSGRDSKNIQYF
TGTGCCAGCACCAACTTACCAGGGACTAGCGGGAGGGATTCCAAAAACATTCAGTACTTC